The source of this T cell receptor beta chain is a study of blood T cell repertoires in COVID-19. Study-level information: Samples taken during acute and convalescent COVID-19 were collected in the United States, Italy and Spain. The cDNA or gDNA used as material had been derived from T cells, B-cell-depleted T cells, or PBMCs.

As originally analysed: Researchers report that nucleated cell counts were estimated from reference gene primer amplification. The protocol was immunoSEQ multiplex PCR, while the TCRdb copy is restricted to in-frame clones and leaves out a portion. The DNA was the basis for D and trimming; V, J and clone size are from that table. The repertoire holds approximately 260,000 clones, with around 90% as singletons. Germline CDR1 SGHTA, CDR2 FQGTGA. The ends lost 5 bases at V and 5 bases at J; junction bases unmatched: 7. The CDR3 is 14 amino acids. The sequencing sample was made of peripheral blood. V is TRBV7-3 and J is TRBJ1-1; 8 nucleotides agree with TRBD1. The TCR originated in a man aged 45-65 years with acute or convalescent COVID-19. For the CDR3, the DNA is TGTGCCAGCAGCCCCACAGGGGGTGGGACTGAAGCTTTCTTT. Its protein is CASSPTGGGTEAFF.